This TCR beta chain derives from a study of tumor and adjacent non-tumor tissue in lung cancer. Study background: Around 4.5 million productive TCRbeta reads were obtained per sample on average.

Three rounds of nested PCR, following a modified ARM-PCR protocol, produced the TCRbeta library. In TCRdb, the multiplex PCR reads were re-called with MiXCR into one record per CDR3 protein. The sample yields 200,000 or so distinct CDR3 sequences, roughly 70% seen once. The template was RNA from unsorted bulk tissue. On this clonotype itself: Given a much more abundant clone one base away, this may be a read error. The conserved final phenylalanine or tryptophan is absent from the CDR3, which likely points to a read error.

This TCR was recovered from a man aged 60 to 69 with non-small cell lung cancer. Sequenced: lung tumor tissue.

The CDR3 protein is CASSLARSQETQYL. The CDR3 DNA reads TGTGCCAGCAGCTTAGCACGGTCCCAAGAGACCCAGTACCTC. V gene TRBV11-3 combines with J gene TRBJ2-5, with D hard to call. The CDR3 spans 14 residues. The V and J ends lost 1 base and 1 base respectively, with 7 bases between them. Germline V gives CDR1 SGHNT, CDR2 YENEEA.